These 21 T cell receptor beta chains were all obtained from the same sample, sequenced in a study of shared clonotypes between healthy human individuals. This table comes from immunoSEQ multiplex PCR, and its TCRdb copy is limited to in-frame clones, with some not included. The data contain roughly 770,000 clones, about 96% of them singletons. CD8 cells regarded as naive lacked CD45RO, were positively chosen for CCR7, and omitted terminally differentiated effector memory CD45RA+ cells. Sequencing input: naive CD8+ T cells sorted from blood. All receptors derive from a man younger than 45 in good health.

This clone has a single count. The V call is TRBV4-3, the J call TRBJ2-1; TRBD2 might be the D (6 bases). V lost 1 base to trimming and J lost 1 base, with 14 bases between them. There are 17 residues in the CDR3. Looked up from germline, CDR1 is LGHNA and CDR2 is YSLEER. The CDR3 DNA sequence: TGCGCCAGCAGCCAAGTTTCGGCGGGATTATCCTACAATGAGCAGTTCTTC. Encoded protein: CASSQVSAGLSYNEQFF.

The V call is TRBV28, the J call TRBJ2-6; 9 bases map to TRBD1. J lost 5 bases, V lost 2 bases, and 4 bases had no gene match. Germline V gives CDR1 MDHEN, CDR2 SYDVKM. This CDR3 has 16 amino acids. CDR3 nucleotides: TGTGCCAGCAGTTTAGCCACAGGGGGCCGGGCCAACGTCCTGACTTTC. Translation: CASSLATGGRANVLTF. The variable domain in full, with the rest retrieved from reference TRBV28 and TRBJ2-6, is DVKVTQSSRYLVKRTGEKVFLECVQDMDHENMFWYRQDPGLGLRLIYFSYDVKMKEKGDIPEGYSVSREKKERFSLILESASTNQTSMYLCASSLATGGRANVLTFGAGSRLTVL.

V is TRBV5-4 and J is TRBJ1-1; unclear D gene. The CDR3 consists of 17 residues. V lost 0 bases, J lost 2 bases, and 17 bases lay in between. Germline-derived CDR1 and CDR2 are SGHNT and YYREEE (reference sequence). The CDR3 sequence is CASSLVERREKNTEAFF. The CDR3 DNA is TGTGCCAGCAGCTTGGTAGAGCGGAGGGAGAAAAACACTGAAGCTTTCTTT.

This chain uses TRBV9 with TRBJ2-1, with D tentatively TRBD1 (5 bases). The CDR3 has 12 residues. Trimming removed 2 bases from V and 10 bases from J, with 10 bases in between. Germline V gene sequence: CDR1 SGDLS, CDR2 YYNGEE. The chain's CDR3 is CASSVRAGEQFF. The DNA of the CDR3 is TGTGCCAGCAGCGTCAGGGCTGGAGAGCAGTTCTTC.

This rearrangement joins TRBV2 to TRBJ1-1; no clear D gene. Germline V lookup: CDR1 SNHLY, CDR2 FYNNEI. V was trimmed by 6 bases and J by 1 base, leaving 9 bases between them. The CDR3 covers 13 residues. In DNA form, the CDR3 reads TGTGCCAGCAGGGGGAGTGGGAACACTGAAGCTTTCTTT. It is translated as CASRGSGNTEAFF.

The CDR3, as DNA: TGCGCCAGCAGCCAAGATACAGGGAGATCCTACAATGAGCAGTTCTTC. Residues: CASSQDTGRSYNEQFF. V is TRBV4-3 and J is TRBJ2-1, with a tentative D call TRBD1 (6 bases). Trimming took off 0 bases at V and 1 base at J, with 10 bases between the two ends. Germline V CDR1 and CDR2: LGHNA, YSLEER. The CDR3 covers 16 residues.

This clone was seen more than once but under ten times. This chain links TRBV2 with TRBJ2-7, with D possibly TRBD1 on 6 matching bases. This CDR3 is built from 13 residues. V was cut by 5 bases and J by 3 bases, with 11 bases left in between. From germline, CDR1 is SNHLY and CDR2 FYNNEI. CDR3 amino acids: CASSTGTIYEQYF. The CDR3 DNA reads TGTGCCAGCAGTACCGGGACAATCTACGAGCAGTACTTC.

The chain's CDR3 is CASSKRDRSSYEQYF. The DNA for the CDR3 is TGTGCCAGCAGCAAGCGGGACAGATCTTCCTACGAGCAGTACTTC. The chain combines TRBV7-8 with TRBJ2-7; TRBD1 or TRBD2 may be the D gene (7 bases each). The CDR3 is 15 amino acids. Germline V gives CDR1 SGHVS, CDR2 FQNEAQ. The germline V and J ends were trimmed by 5 bases and 1 base, with 15 bases remaining between them.

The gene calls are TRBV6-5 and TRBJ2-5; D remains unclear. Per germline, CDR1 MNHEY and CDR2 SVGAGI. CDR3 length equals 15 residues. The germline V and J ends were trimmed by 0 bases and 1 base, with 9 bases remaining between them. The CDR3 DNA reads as TGTGCCAGCAGTTACTCGAATGGGATCCAAGAGACCCAGTACTTC. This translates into CASSYSNGIQETQYF.

The CDR3 is CASSLGTASDQPQHF. In DNA form, the CDR3 reads TGTGCCAGCAGCTTAGGGACAGCGTCGGATCAGCCCCAGCATTTT. The V and J genes are TRBV7-6 and TRBJ1-5; possible D gene TRBD1, 6 bases. This CDR3 is 15 amino acids long. The V end was cut by 1 base, the J end by 5 bases, with 12 bases between. CDR1 and CDR2 (germline): SGHVS, FNYEAQ.

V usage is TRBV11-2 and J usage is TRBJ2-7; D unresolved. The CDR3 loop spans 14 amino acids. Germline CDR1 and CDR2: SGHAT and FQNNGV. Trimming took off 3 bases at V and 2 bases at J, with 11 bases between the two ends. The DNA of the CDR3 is TGTGCCAGCAGCTTCGTTGTCAGACCCTACGAGCAGTACTTC. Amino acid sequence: CASSFVVRPYEQYF.

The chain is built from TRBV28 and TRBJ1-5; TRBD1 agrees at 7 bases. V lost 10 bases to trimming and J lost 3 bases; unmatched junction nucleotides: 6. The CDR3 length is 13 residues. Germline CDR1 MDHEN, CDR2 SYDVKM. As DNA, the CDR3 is TGTGCCATTGGGGACAGAACCAATCAGCCCCAGCATTTT. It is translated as CAIGDRTNQPQHF. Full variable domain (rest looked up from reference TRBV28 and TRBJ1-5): DVKVTQSSRYLVKRTGEKVFLECVQDMDHENMFWYRQDPGLGLRLIYFSYDVKMKEKGDIPEGYSVSREKKERFSLILESASTNQTSMYLCAIGDRTNQPQHFGDGTRLSIL.

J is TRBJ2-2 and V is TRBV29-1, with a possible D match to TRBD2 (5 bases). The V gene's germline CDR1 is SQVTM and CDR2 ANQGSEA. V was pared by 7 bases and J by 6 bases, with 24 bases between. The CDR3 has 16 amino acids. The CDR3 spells CSAVKFTGTGAGELFF. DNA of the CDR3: TGCAGCGCCGTCAAGTTTACGGGAACCGGCGCCGGGGAGCTGTTTTTT.

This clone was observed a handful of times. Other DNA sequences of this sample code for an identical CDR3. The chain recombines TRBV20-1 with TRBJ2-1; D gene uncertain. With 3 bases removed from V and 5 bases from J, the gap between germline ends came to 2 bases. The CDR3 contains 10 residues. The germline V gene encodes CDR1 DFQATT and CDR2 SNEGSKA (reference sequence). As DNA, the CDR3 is TGCAGTGCTAGCGACAATGAGCAGTTCTTC. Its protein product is CSASDNEQFF.

The CDR3 region has the DNA TGTGCCAGCAGCTCGGGGCGACTAGCGTTATACAATGAGCAGTTCTTC. Its translation: CASSSGRLALYNEQFF. The chain is built from TRBV7-9 and TRBJ2-1, with 8 bases identical to TRBD2. The CDR3 sequence is 16 residues long. Looked up from germline, CDR1 is SEHNR and CDR2 is FQNEAQ (reference sequence). With V trimmed by 4 bases and J by 4 bases, 9 bases remained unmatched.

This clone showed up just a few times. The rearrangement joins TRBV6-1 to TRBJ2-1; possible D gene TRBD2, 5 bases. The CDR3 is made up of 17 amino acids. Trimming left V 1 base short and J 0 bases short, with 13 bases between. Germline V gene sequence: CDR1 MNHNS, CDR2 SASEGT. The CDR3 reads CASSEGGDYSSYNEQFF. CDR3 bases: TGTGCCAGCAGTGAAGGAGGAGACTATAGCTCCTACAATGAGCAGTTCTTC.

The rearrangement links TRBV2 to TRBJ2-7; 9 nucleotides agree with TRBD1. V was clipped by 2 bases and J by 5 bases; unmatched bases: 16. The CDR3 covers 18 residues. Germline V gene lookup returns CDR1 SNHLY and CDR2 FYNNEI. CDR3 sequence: CASSETVLTTGGGNEQYF. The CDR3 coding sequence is TGTGCCAGCAGTGAAACAGTACTTACGACAGGGGGTGGAAACGAGCAGTACTTC.

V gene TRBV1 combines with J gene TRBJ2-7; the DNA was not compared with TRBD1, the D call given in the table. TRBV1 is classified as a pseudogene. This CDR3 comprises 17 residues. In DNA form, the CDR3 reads TGCACCAGCAGCCAAGAAGTAGGGGACAATATAACCTACGAGCAGTACTTC. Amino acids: CTSSQEVGDNITYEQYF.

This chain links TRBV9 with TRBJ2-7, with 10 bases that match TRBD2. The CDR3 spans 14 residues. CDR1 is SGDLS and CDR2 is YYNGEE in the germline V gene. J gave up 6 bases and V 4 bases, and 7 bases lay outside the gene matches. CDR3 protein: CASSPAGGPGEQYF. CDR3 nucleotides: TGTGCCAGCAGCCCAGCGGGAGGGCCGGGCGAGCAGTACTTC.

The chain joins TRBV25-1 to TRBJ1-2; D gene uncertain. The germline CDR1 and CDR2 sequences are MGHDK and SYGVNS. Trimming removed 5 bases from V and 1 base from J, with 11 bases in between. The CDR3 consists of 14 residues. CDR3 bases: TGTGCCAGCAGTATACGCGCGGTTAACTATGGCTACACCTTC. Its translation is CASSIRAVNYGYTF.

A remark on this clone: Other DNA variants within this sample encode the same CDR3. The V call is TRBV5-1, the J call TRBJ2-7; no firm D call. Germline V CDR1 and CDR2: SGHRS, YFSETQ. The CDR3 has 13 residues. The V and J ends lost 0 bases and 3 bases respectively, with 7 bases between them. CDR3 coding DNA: TGCGCCAGCAGCTTGGGCCAATTCTACGAGCAGTACTTC. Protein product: CASSLGQFYEQYF.